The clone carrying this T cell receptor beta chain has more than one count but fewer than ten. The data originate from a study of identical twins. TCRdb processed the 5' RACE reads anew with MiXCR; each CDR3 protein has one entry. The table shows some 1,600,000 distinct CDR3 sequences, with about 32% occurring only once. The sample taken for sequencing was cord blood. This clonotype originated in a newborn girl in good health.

The CDR3 loop reads CASSVRVPLRGRLSTDTQYF. For the CDR3, the DNA is TGCGCCAGCAGCGTCCGGGTCCCCCTAAGGGGGAGGCTTAGCACAGATACGCAGTATTTT. The chain combines TRBV5-1 with TRBJ2-3; D assignment may be TRBD1 or TRBD2 (6 bases each). The CDR3 runs 20 residues. V lost 4 bases, J lost 0 bases, and 27 bases lay in between. Germline CDR1 is SGHRS and CDR2 is YFSETQ.